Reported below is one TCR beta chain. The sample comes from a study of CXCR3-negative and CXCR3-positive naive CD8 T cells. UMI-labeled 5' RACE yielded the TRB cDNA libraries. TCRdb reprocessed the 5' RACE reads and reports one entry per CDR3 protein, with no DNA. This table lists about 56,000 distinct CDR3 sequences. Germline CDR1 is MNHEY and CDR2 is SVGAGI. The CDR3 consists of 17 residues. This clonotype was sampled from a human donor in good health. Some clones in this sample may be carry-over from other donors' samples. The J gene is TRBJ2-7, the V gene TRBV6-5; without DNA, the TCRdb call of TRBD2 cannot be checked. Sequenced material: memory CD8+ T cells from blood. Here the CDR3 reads CASSYSGSTGGNYEQYF.